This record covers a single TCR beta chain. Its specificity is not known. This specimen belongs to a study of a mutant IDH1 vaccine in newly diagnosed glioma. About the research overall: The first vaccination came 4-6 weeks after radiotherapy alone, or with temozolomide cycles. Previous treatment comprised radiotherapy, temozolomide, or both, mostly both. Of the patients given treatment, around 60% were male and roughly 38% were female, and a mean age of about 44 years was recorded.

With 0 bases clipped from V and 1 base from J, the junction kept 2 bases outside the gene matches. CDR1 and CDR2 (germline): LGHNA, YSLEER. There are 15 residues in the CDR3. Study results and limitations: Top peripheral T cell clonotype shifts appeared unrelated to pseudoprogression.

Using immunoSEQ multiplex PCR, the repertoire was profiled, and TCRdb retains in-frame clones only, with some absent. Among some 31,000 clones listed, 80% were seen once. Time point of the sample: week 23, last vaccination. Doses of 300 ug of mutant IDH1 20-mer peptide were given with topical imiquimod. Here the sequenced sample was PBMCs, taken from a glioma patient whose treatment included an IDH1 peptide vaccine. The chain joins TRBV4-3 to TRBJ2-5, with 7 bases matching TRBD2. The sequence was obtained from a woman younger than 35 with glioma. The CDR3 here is CASSQEWGGQETQYF. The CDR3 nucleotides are TGCGCCAGCAGCCAAGAGTGGGGGGGCCAAGAGACCCAGTACTTC.